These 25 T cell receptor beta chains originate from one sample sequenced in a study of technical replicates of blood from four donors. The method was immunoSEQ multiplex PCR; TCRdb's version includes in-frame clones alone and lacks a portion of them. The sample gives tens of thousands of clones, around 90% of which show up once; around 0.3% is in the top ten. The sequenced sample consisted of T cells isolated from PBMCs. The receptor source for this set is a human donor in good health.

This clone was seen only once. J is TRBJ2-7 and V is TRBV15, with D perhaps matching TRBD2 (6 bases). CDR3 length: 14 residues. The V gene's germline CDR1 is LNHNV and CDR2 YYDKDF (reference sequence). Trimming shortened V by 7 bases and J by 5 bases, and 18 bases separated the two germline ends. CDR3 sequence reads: CATKDGGTRDEQYF. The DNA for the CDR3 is TGTGCCACCAAGGACGGCGGGACGAGGGACGAGCAGTACTTC.

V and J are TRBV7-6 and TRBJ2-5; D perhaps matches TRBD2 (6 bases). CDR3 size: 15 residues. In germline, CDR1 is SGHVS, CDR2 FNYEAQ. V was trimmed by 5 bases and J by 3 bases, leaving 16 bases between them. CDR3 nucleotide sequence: TGTGCCAGCAGCCGTAATTGGGCTAGCGAAGAGACCCAGTACTTC. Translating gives CASSRNWASEETQYF.

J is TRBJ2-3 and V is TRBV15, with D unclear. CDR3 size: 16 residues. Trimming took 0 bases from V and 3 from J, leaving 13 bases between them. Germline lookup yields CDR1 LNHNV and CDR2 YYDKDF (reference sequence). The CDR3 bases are TGTGCCACCAGCAGAGATCTTTATAAGGAGACAGATACGCAGTATTTT. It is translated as CATSRDLYKETDTQYF.

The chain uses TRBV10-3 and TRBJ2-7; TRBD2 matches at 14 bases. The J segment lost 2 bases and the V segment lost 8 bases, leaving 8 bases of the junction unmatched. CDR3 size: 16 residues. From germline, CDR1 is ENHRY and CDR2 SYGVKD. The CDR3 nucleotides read TGTGCCATCGGGACTAGCGGGAGAGGGGCCCCCTACGAGCAGTACTTC. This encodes CAIGTSGRGAPYEQYF.

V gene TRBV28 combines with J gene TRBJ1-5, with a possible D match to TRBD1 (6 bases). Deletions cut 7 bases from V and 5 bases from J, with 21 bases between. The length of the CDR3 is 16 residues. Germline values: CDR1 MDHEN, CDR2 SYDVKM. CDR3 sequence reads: CASILGNTGFDQPQHF. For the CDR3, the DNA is TGTGCCAGCATCCTAGGTAACACAGGGTTCGATCAGCCCCAGCATTTT.

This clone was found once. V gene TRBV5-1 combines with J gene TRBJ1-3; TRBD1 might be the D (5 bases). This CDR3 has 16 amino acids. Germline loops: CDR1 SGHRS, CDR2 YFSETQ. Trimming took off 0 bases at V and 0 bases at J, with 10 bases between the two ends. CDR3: CASSLGDSNSGNTIYF. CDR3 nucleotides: TGCGCCAGCAGCTTGGGTGACAGCAACTCTGGAAACACCATATATTTT. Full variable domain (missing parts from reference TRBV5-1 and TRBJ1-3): KAGVTQTPRYLIKTRGQQVTLSCSPISGHRSVSWYQQTPGQGLQFLFEYFSETQRNKGNFPGRFSGRQFSNSRSEMNVSTLELGDSALYLCASSLGDSNSGNTIYFGEGSWLTVV.

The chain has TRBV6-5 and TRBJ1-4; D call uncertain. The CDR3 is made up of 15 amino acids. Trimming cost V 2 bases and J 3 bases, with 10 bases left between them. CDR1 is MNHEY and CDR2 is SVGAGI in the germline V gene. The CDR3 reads CASSYIGNANEKLFF. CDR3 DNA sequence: TGTGCCAGCAGTTACATCGGGAACGCTAATGAAAAACTGTTTTTT.

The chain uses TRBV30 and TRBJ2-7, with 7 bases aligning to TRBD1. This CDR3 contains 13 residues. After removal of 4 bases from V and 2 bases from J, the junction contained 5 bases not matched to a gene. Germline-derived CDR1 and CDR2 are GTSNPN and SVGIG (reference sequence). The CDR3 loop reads CAWKEGAAYEQYF. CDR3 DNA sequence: TGTGCCTGGAAAGAGGGGGCGGCCTACGAGCAGTACTTC.

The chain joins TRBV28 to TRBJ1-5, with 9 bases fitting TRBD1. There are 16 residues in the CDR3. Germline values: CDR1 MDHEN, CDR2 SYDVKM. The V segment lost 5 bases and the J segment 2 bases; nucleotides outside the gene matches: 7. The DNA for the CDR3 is TGTGCCAGCAGTCCCCGGACAGGGGAAGGCAATCAGCCCCAGCATTTT. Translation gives CASSPRTGEGNQPQHF.

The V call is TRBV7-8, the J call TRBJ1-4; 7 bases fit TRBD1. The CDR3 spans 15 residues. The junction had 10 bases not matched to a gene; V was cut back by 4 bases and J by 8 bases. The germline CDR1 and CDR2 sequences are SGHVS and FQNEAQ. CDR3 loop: CASSSSRGRWEKLFF. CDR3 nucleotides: TGTGCCAGCAGCTCCTCTAGGGGGCGCTGGGAAAAACTGTTTTTT.

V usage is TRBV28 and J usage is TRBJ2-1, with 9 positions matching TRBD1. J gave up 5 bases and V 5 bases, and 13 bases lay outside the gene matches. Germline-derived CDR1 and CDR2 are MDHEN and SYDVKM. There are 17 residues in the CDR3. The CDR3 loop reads CASSTGTGKVVDNEQFF. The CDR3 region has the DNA TGTGCCAGCAGTACCGGGACAGGGAAAGTGGTGGACAATGAGCAGTTCTTC.

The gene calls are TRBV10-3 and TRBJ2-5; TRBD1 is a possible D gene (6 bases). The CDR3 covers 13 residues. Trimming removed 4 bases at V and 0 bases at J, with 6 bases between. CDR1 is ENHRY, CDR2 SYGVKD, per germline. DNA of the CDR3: TGTGCCATCAGTGGGGACAACCAAGAGACCCAGTACTTC. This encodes CAISGDNQETQYF.

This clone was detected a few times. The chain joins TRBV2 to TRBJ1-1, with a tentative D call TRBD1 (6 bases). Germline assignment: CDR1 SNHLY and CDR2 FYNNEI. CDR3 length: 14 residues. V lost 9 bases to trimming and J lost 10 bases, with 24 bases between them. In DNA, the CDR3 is TGTGCCAGAGGGACACAGGGACCGTCTCCTCTAGCTTTCTTT. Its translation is CARGTQGPSPLAFF. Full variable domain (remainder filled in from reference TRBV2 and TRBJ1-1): EPEVTQTPSHQVTQMGQEVILRCVPISNHLYFYWYRQILGQKVEFLVSFYNNEISEKSEIFDDQFSVERPDGSNFTLKIRSTKLEDSAMYFCARGTQGPSPLAFFGQGTRLTVV.

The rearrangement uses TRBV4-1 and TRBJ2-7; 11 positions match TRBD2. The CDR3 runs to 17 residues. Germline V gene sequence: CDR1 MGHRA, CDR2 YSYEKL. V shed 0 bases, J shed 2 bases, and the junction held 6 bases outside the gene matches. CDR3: CASSQDGTSGIPYEQYF. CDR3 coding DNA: TGCGCCAGCAGCCAAGATGGGACTAGCGGTATCCCCTACGAGCAGTACTTC.

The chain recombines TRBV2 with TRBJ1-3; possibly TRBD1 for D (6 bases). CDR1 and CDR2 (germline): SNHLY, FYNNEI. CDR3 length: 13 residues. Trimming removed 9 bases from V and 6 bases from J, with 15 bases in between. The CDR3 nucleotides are TGTGCCAGATCAGGGGATCGGGTAAACACCATATATTTT. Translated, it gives CARSGDRVNTIYF.

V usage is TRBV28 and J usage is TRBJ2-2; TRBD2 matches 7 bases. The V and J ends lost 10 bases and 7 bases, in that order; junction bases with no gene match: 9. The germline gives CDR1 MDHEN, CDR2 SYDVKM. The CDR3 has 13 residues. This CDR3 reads CATNGLENGELFF. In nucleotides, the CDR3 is TGTGCCACCAACGGACTAGAGAACGGGGAGCTGTTTTTT.

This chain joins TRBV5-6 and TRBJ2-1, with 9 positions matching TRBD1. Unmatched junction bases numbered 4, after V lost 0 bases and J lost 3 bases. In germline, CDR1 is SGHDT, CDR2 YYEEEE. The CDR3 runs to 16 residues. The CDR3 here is CASSLVGTGIYNEQFF. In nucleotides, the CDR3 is TGTGCCAGCAGCTTGGTAGGGACAGGGATCTACAATGAGCAGTTCTTC.

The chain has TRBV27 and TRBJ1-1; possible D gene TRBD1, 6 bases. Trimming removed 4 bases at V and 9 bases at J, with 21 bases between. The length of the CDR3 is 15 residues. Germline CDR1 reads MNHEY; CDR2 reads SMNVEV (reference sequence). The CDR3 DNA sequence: TGTGCCAGCAGTTCCGGACAGTTCCGAGACGTCAAAGCTTTCTTT. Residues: CASSSGQFRDVKAFF.

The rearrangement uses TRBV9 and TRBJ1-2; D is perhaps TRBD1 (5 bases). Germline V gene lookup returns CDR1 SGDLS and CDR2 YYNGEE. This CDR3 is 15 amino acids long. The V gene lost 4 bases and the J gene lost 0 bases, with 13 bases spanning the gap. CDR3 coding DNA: TGTGCCAGCAGCACCCGACAGACGCCTAACTATGGCTACACCTTC. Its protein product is CASSTRQTPNYGYTF.

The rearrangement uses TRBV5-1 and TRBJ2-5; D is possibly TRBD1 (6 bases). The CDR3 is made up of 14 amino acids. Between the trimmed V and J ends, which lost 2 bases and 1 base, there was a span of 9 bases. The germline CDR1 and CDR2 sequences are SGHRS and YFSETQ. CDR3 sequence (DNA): TGCGCCAGCAGCTTCCGGGACACCCAAGAGACCCAGTACTTC. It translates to CASSFRDTQETQYF.

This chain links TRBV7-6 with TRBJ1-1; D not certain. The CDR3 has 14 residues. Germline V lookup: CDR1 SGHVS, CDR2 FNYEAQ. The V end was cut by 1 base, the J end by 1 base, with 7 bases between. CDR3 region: CASSLGRGNTEAFF. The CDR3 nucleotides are TGTGCCAGCAGCTTAGGTCGGGGGAACACTGAAGCTTTCTTT. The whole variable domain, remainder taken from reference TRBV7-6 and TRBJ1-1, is GAGVSQSPRYKVTKRGQDVALRCDPISGHVSLYWYRQALGQGPEFLTYFNYEAQQDKSGLPNDRFSAERPEGSISTLTIQRTEQRDSAMYRCASSLGRGNTEAFFGQGTRLTVV.

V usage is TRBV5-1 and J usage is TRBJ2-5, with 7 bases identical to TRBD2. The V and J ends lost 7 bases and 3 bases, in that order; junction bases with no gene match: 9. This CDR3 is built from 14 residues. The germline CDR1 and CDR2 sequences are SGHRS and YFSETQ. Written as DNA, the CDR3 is TGCGCCAGCGGGATGGGGAGGGGCGAAGAGACCCAGTACTTC. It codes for CASGMGRGEETQYF. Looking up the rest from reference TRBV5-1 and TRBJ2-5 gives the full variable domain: KAGVTQTPRYLIKTRGQQVTLSCSPISGHRSVSWYQQTPGQGLQFLFEYFSETQRNKGNFPGRFSGRQFSNSRSEMNVSTLELGDSALYLCASGMGRGEETQYFGPGTRLLVL.

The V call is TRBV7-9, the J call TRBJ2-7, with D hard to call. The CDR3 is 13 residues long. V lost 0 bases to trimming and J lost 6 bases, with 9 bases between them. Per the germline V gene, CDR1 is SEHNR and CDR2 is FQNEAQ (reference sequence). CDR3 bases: TGTGCCAGCAGCTTAGCTTTCCAGATCGAGCAGTACTTC. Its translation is CASSLAFQIEQYF.

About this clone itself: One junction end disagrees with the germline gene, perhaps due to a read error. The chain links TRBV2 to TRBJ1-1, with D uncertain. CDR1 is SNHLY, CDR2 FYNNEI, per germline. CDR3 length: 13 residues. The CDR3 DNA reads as TGTGCCAGCAGCTACACAAGAGACACTGAAGCTTCCTTT. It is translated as CASSYTRDTEASF.

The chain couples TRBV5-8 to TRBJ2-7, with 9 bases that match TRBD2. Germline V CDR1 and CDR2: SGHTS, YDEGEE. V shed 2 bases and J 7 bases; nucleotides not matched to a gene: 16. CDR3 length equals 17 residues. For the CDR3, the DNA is TGTGCCAGCAGCTTAGAGTTAGCGGGAGCGGAGAAGAGGGAGCAGTACTTC. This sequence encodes CASSLELAGAEKREQYF.